Following are 30 T cell receptor beta chains from one sample sequenced in a study of OX40 agonist ivuxolimab in advanced cancers. Receptors were amplified or captured by the immunoSEQ multiplex PCR assay. TCRdb provides this immuneACCESS table in a form limited to in-frame rearrangements. Some clones are lacking; in checked studies, under half of them reflect an unresolved V gene, and why the rest are absent is not known. Recorded for this sample are more than 65,000 clones; roughly 77% of them occurred a single time. The ten largest clones add up to over 4% of the sample. Sequencing was performed on CD4+ or CD8+ T cells sorted from blood, taken in a trial of the OX40 agonist ivuxolimab. These receptor sequences come from an adult with an advanced solid tumor such as melanoma, head and neck, liver or kidney cancer.

The chain is built from TRBV4-3 and TRBJ1-4, with TRBD1 as a possible D gene (5 bases). V lost 1 base and J lost 7, with 13 bases in between. The CDR3 is made up of 15 amino acids. Germline CDR1 is LGHNA and CDR2 is YSLEER. The CDR3 nucleotides are TGCGCCAGCAGCCAAGGACAGTTTGGGGGTGAAAAACTGTTTTTT. The encoded protein is CASSQGQFGGEKLFF.

The J gene is TRBJ2-7, the V gene TRBV7-2, with no clear D. This CDR3 has 13 residues. Germline V gives CDR1 SGHTA, CDR2 FQGNSA. The V gene lost 8 bases and the J gene lost 6 bases, with 17 bases spanning the gap. The DNA of the CDR3 is TGTGCCAGCCGCCGCCCCCCCACCGGCGAGCAGTACTTC. The encoded protein is CASRRPPTGEQYF.

This sequence joins TRBV19 and TRBJ2-7, with D unclear. The CDR3 sequence is 14 residues long. The V and J ends lost 1 base and 6 bases respectively, with 13 bases between them. Germline V gene sequence: CDR1 LNHDA, CDR2 SQIVND (reference sequence). CDR3 bases: TGTGCCAGTAGTATAGCGGGTTTTGACGGCGAGCAGTACTTC. It yields the protein CASSIAGFDGEQYF.

The chain links TRBV5-4 to TRBJ2-6; 7 bases line up with TRBD1. The V segment lost 2 bases and the J segment 0 bases; nucleotides outside the gene matches: 8. Per germline, CDR1 SGHNT and CDR2 YYREEE (reference sequence). This CDR3 is 18 amino acids long. The CDR3 loop is CASSLRTGPSSGANVLTF. The CDR3 DNA reads as TGTGCCAGCAGCTTACGGACAGGCCCGAGCTCTGGGGCCAACGTCCTGACTTTC.

This chain joins TRBV7-9 and TRBJ1-1; TRBD1 matches 10 bases. The junction had 10 bases not matched to a gene; V was cut back by 0 bases and J by 12 bases. The CDR3 sequence is 15 residues long. CDR1 is SEHNR and CDR2 is FQNEAQ in the germline V gene (reference sequence). The chain's CDR3 is CASSLAGRQGAATFF. Here the CDR3 DNA reads TGTGCCAGCAGCTTAGCGGGCCGACAGGGGGCAGCGACTTTCTTT.

V is TRBV6-6 and J is TRBJ2-7; D unresolved. CDR3 length equals 11 residues. V dropped 4 bases and J dropped 8 bases, with 9 bases sitting between them. Germline loops: CDR1 MNHNY, CDR2 SVGAGI (reference sequence). For the CDR3, the DNA is TGTGCCAGCAGTTCCCCCCGCCAGCAGTACTTC. Translation gives CASSSPRQQYF.

The chain employs TRBV18 and TRBJ2-3; 7 bases match TRBD2. This CDR3 spans 13 amino acids. The V gene's germline CDR1 is KGHSH and CDR2 LQKENI. The V and J ends lost 2 bases and 4 bases, in that order; junction bases with no gene match: 0. The CDR3: CASSPGRADTQYF. As DNA, the CDR3 is TGTGCCAGCTCACCAGGGAGGGCAGATACGCAGTATTTT. The complete variable domain, with remaining parts taken from reference TRBV18 and TRBJ2-3, reads NAGVMQNPRHLVRRRGQEARLRCSPMKGHSHVYWYRQLPEEGLKFMVYLQKENIIDESGMPKERFSAEFPKEGPSILRIQQVVRGDSAAYFCASSPGRADTQYFGPGTRLTVL.

This clone was detected only a few times. The V call is TRBV7-3, the J call TRBJ1-5; D uncertain. The CDR3 is 10 amino acids. Germline V gene sequence: CDR1 SGHTA, CDR2 FQGTGA. As DNA, the CDR3 is TGTGTCAGGCCTGATCAGCCCCAGCATTTT. Protein: CVRPDQPQHF.

This clone has more than one count but fewer than ten. The V and J genes are TRBV19 and TRBJ1-2; TRBD1 matches at 8 bases. The V gene end was trimmed by 5 bases and the J gene end by 6 bases; junction bases not matched to a gene: 11. The CDR3 spans 15 residues. Germline CDR1 LNHDA, CDR2 SQIVND (reference sequence). CDR3 amino acids: CASSPQAGGVDGYTF. The DNA of the CDR3 is TGTGCCAGTAGTCCCCAAGCAGGGGGCGTGGATGGCTACACCTTC.

This clone has a handful of counts. The rearrangement joins TRBV6-5 to TRBJ2-7, with D unresolved. Trimming removed 5 bases at V and 3 bases at J, with 5 bases between. The CDR3 runs to 11 residues. Germline loops: CDR1 MNHEY, CDR2 SVGAGI. CDR3 nucleotide sequence: TGTGCCAGCAGTGATCTCTACGAGCAGTACTTC. This translates into CASSDLYEQYF.

This clone is medium-sized in the sample. The chain links TRBV7-9 to TRBJ1-5, with D possibly matching TRBD1 (5 bases). The CDR3 consists of 15 residues. CDR1 and CDR2 (germline): SEHNR, FQNEAQ (reference sequence). V lost 6 bases to trimming and J lost 6 bases, with 18 bases between them. In DNA, the CDR3 is TGTGCCAGCAGTGTTAGTGGGGCGGCGGGTCAGCCCCAGCATTTT. As protein: CASSVSGAAGQPQHF. Based on the CDR3 plus reference TRBV7-9 and TRBJ1-5, the full variable domain is DTGVSQNPRHKITKRGQNVTFRCDPISEHNRLYWYRQTLGQGPEFLTYFQNEAQLEKSRLLSDRFSAERPKGSFSTLEIQRTEQGDSAMYLCASSVSGAAGQPQHFGDGTRLSIL.

Here the CDR3 reads CASSVEGTSAKETQYF. DNA for the CDR3: TGTGCCAGCAGCGTAGAAGGGACTAGTGCAAAAGAGACCCAGTACTTC. The chain uses TRBV9 and TRBJ2-5; TRBD2 aligns across 8 bases. CDR1 is SGDLS, CDR2 YYNGEE, per germline. J gave up 3 bases and V 0 bases, and 7 bases lay outside the gene matches. CDR3 size: 16 residues.

This chain links TRBV6-1 with TRBJ2-3; D ambiguous. Germline V CDR1 and CDR2: MNHNS, SASEGT. V was clipped by 1 base and J by 2 bases, with 10 bases between them. The CDR3 runs 15 residues. DNA of the CDR3: TGTGCCAGCAGTGAAGTATCTAAACTCACAGATACGCAGTATTTT. Protein product: CASSEVSKLTDTQYF.

The chain links TRBV12-5 to TRBJ2-3, with 9 bases matching TRBD2. Looked up from germline, CDR1 is LGHNT and CDR2 is FRNRAP. J gave up 2 bases and V 8 bases, and 5 bases lay outside the gene matches. The CDR3 has 14 residues. The DNA of the CDR3 is TGTGCTAGTCGGGCTAGCGGGGCCACAGATACGCAGTATTTT. This sequence encodes CASRASGATDTQYF.

V gene TRBV7-9 combines with J gene TRBJ1-1; no reliable D call. Per germline, CDR1 SEHNR and CDR2 FQNEAQ (reference sequence). V was trimmed by 3 bases and J by 5 bases, leaving 4 bases between them. This CDR3 is built from 11 residues. CDR3: CASSLETEAFF. As DNA, the CDR3 is TGTGCCAGCAGCTTGGAGACTGAAGCTTTCTTT.

The rearrangement uses TRBV6-5 and TRBJ1-5, with D possibly matching TRBD1 (5 bases). The germline CDR1 and CDR2 sequences are MNHEY and SVGAGI. Deletions cut 5 bases from V and 0 bases from J, with 11 bases between. This CDR3 has 15 residues. CDR3 coding DNA: TGTGCCAGCAGTCCCGACAGCTATAGCAATCAGCCCCAGCATTTT. Protein sequence: CASSPDSYSNQPQHF.

The V call is TRBV19, the J call TRBJ2-1; maybe TRBD2 (6 bases). The CDR3 has 14 amino acids. Germline CDR1 reads LNHDA; CDR2 reads SQIVND (reference sequence). Trimming took off 6 bases at V and 1 base at J, with 10 bases between the two ends. CDR3 in amino acids: CASSKTRSYNEQFF. The CDR3 DNA follows: TGTGCCAGTAGCAAGACTAGATCCTACAATGAGCAGTTCTTC.

This clone has only a few counts. The J gene is TRBJ2-3, the V gene TRBV9; D perhaps matches TRBD2 (6 bases). The CDR3 extends over 16 amino acids. Trimming pared 3 bases from V and 0 bases from J, leaving 14 bases between. Germline CDR1 reads SGDLS; CDR2 reads YYNGEE. The CDR3 DNA follows: TGTGCCAGCAGCGCACACGGGAGCGGGAGCACAGATACGCAGTATTTT. It yields the protein CASSAHGSGSTDTQYF.

The chain is built from TRBV7-6 and TRBJ2-5; 10 bases are a match to TRBD2. The V segment lost 1 base and the J segment 2 bases; nucleotides outside the gene matches: 1. The V gene's germline CDR1 is SGHVS and CDR2 FNYEAQ. The CDR3 has 15 amino acids. CDR3 protein: CASSLETSGQETQYF. The CDR3 DNA reads as TGTGCCAGCAGCTTAGAGACTAGCGGGCAAGAGACCCAGTACTTC.

The rearrangement links TRBV13 to TRBJ2-2; no firm D call. The germline gives CDR1 PRHDT, CDR2 FYEKMQ (reference sequence). This CDR3 has 14 residues. Trimming took 0 bases from V and 8 from J, leaving 10 bases between them. In nucleotides, the CDR3 is TGTGCCAGCAGCTTAGGCATGACAAAAGGGGAGCTGTTTTTT. Protein product: CASSLGMTKGELFF.

The chain carries TRBV5-4 and TRBJ1-1; D unresolved. The V gene lost 4 bases and the J gene lost 0 bases, with 13 bases spanning the gap. This CDR3 is built from 15 residues. CDR1 is SGHNT and CDR2 is YYREEE in the germline V gene (reference sequence). CDR3 residues: CASSREGGMNTEAFF. The CDR3 coding sequence is TGTGCCAGCAGCCGAGAAGGAGGAATGAACACTGAAGCTTTCTTT. The full variable domain, with the rest looked up from reference TRBV5-4 and TRBJ1-1, is ETGVTQSPTHLIKTRGQQVTLRCSSQSGHNTVSWYQQALGQGPQFIFQYYREEENGRGNFPPRFSGLQFPNYSSELNVNALELDDSALYLCASSREGGMNTEAFFGQGTRLTVV.

The CDR3 sequence is CASSPFWGDKNIQYF. The CDR3 DNA sequence: TGTGCCAGCAGTCCCTTTTGGGGGGATAAAAACATTCAGTACTTC. The V call is TRBV2, the J call TRBJ2-4, with TRBD2 as a possible D gene (6 bases). The ends were cut back, 5 bases at V and 4 bases at J, with 15 bases in the middle. This CDR3 is built from 15 residues. Germline V gene lookup returns CDR1 SNHLY and CDR2 FYNNEI.

The V call is TRBV7-2, the J call TRBJ2-5; 7 nucleotides line up with TRBD2. CDR1 is SGHTA and CDR2 is FQGNSA in the germline V gene. This CDR3 has 15 amino acids. Trimming took 3 bases from V and 1 from J; bases not matched to a gene: 5. The DNA of the CDR3 is TGTGCCAGCAGCTTCCCTGCTAGCGGCCAAGAGACCCAGTACTTC. Translating it yields CASSFPASGQETQYF. The full variable domain, completed using reference TRBV7-2 and TRBJ2-5, is GAGVSQSPSNKVTEKGKDVELRCDPISGHTALYWYRQSLGQGLEFLIYFQGNSAPDKSGLPSDRFSAERTGGSVSTLTIQRTQQEDSAVYLCASSFPASGQETQYFGPGTRLLVL.

V usage is TRBV6-6 and J usage is TRBJ2-5; TRBD2 matches 11 bases. CDR3 length: 16 residues. Trimming at V came to 7 bases and at J to 3 bases, leaving 10 bases not matched to a gene. Germline V lookup: CDR1 MNHNY, CDR2 SVGAGI (reference sequence). For the CDR3, the DNA is TGTGCCAGCACCCCAATCTTACTAGCGGGGGAAGAGACCCAGTACTTC. Its protein is CASTPILLAGEETQYF.

This clone has a count of ten or more. This chain links TRBV2 with TRBJ2-2; 8 bases align to TRBD1. The germline gives CDR1 SNHLY, CDR2 FYNNEI. CDR3 length: 13 amino acids. V lost 9 bases, J lost 7 bases, and 7 bases stayed unmatched. CDR3 nucleotide sequence: TGTGCCAGGCAACAGGGGGAAGGCGGGGAGCTGTTTTTT. Residues: CARQQGEGGELFF.

J is TRBJ2-1 and V is TRBV4-1, with TRBD1 as a possible D gene (6 bases). Trimming shortened V by 5 bases and J by 1 base, and 12 bases separated the two germline ends. Germline lookup yields CDR1 MGHRA and CDR2 YSYEKL. The CDR3 spans 15 residues. The CDR3 sequence: CASSYKTGSYNEQFF. CDR3 bases: TGCGCCAGCAGCTACAAAACAGGGTCCTACAATGAGCAGTTCTTC.

This clone was recorded a few times. The J gene is TRBJ2-7, the V gene TRBV13; D not resolved. V was shortened by 6 bases and J by 7 bases, with 7 bases between the two germline ends. Germline V gene lookup returns CDR1 PRHDT and CDR2 FYEKMQ (reference sequence). The CDR3 has 10 residues. As DNA, the CDR3 is TGTGCCAGCAGTGATGTTGAGCAGTACTTC. Protein sequence: CASSDVEQYF. The full variable domain, its missing parts supplied by reference TRBV13 and TRBJ2-7, is AAGVIQSPRHLIKEKRETATLKCYPIPRHDTVYWYQQGPGQDPQFLISFYEKMQSDKGSIPDRFSAQQFSDYHSELNMSSLELGDSALYFCASSDVEQYFGPGTRLTVT.

The CDR3 protein is CASRYGVNNEQFF. CDR3 DNA sequence: TGTGCCAGCAGGTACGGAGTCAACAATGAGCAGTTCTTC. V is TRBV7-3 and J is TRBJ2-1; no definite D call. CDR3 size: 13 residues. V gave up 6 bases and J gave up 5 bases, with 11 bases separating them. Per germline, CDR1 SGHTA and CDR2 FQGTGA.

This clone appeared once. This sequence joins TRBV21-1 and TRBJ2-5. The end of the DNA is better explained by TRBJ2-7, so the J call may be wrong. TRBV21-1 is a documented pseudogene. The CDR3 loop spans 15 amino acids. In DNA form, the CDR3 reads TGTGCCAGCAGCAAAGCGCAGATGGAACTTTACGAGCAGTACTTC. It is translated as CASSKAQMELYEQYF.

The chain recombines TRBV15 with TRBJ2-1, with 7 bases lining up with TRBD2. The CDR3 is made up of 16 amino acids. In germline, CDR1 is LNHNV, CDR2 YYDKDF (reference sequence). V gave up 3 bases and J gave up 2 bases; unmatched junction bases: 7. In nucleotides, the CDR3 is TGTGCCACCAGCAGTCATCTAGCGGAGGCCTACAATGAGCAGTTCTTC. Encoded protein: CATSSHLAEAYNEQFF. The entire variable domain, with the rest obtained from reference TRBV15 and TRBJ2-1, is as follows: DAMVIQNPRYQVTQFGKPVTLSCSQTLNHNVMYWYQQKSSQAPKLLFHYYDKDFNNEADTPDNFQSRRPNTSFCFLDIRSPGLGDTAMYLCATSSHLAEAYNEQFFGPGTRLTVL.